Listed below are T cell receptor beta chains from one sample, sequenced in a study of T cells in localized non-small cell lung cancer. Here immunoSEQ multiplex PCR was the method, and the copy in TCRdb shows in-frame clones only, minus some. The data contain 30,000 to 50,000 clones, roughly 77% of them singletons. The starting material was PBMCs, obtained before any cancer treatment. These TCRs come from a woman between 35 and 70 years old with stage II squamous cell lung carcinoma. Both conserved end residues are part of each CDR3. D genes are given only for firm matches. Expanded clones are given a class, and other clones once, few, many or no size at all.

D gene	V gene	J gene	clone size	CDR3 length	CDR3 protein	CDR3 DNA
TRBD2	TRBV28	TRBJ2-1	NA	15	CASSSGLAGGREQFF	TGTGCCAGCAGTTCCGGACTAGCGGGAGGACGGGAGCAGTTCTTC
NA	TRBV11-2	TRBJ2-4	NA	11	CASGRGNIQYF	TGTGCCAGTGGCCGGGGTAACATTCAGTACTTC
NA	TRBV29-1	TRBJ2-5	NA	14	CSEGRGSGQETQYF	TGCAGCGAGGGTCGGGGATCGGGCCAAGAGACCCAGTACTTC
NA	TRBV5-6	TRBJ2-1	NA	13	CASSPGTRIEQFF	TGTGCCAGCAGCCCCGGGACCCGCATTGAGCAGTTCTTC
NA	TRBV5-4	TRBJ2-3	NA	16	CASSFPGTRDSDTQYF	TGTGCCAGCAGCTTCCCCGGGACAAGGGACTCCGATACGCAGTATTTT
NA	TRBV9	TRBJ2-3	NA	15	CASSVDGLKTDTQYF	TGTGCCAGCAGCGTAGACGGACTCAAGACAGATACGCAGTATTTT
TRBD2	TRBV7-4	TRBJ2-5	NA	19	CASSLALRLAVGKRETQYF	TGTGCCAGCAGCTTAGCGCTTAGGCTAGCGGTGGGCAAGCGGGAGACCCAGTACTTC
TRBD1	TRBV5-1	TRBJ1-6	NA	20	CASSLEGTGGSYSYNSPLHF	TGCGCCAGCAGCTTGGAAGGGACAGGGGGCTCCTACTCCTATAATTCACCCCTCCACTTT
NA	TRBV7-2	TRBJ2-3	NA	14	CASSLSAFTDTQYF	TGTGCCAGCAGCTTGTCGGCCTTCACAGATACGCAGTATTTT
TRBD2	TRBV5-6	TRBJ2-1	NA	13	CASSFLAGEEQFF	TGTGCCAGCAGCTTTCTAGCGGGAGAGGAGCAGTTCTTC
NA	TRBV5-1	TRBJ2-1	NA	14	CASSLGSMQNEQFF	TGCGCCAGCAGCTTGGGTTCAATGCAGAATGAGCAGTTCTTC
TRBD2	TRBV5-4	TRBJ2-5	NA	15	CASSSSIGGVETQYF	TGTGCCAGCAGCTCAAGTATCGGGGGGGTCGAGACCCAGTACTTC
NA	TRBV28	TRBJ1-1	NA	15	CASSPSSGSHTEAFF	TGTGCCAGCAGTCCGAGCTCAGGATCTCACACTGAAGCTTTCTTT
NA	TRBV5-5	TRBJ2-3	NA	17	CASSLGSGTTSTDTQYF	TGTGCCAGCAGCTTGGGAAGCGGGACAACTAGCACAGATACGCAGTATTTT
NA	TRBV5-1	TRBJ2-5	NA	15	CASSLAVGVGETQYF	TGCGCCAGCAGCTTGGCGGTTGGAGTGGGAGAGACCCAGTACTTC
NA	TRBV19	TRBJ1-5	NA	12	CASTSGGQPQHF	TGTGCCAGTACTTCTGGGGGGCAGCCCCAGCATTTT
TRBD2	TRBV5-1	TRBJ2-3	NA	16	CASSLVGGGGTDTQYF	TGCGCCAGCAGCTTGGTTGGCGGGGGGGGCACAGATACGCAGTATTTT
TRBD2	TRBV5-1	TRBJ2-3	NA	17	CASSLAKTSDGSDTQYF	TGCGCCAGCAGCTTGGCTAAGACTAGCGATGGTTCAGATACGCAGTATTTT
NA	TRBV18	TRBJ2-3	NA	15	CASGGIEGSTDTQYF	TGTGCCAGCGGTGGGATAGAGGGGTCAACAGATACGCAGTATTTT
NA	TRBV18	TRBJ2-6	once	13	CASSPSGANVLTF	TGTGCCAGCTCACCATCTGGGGCCAACGTCCTGACTTTC
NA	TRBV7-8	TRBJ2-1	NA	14	CASARSWSYNEQFF	TGTGCCAGCGCTCGGAGCTGGTCCTACAATGAGCAGTTCTTC
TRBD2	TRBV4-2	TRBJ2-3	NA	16	CASSLTSGSNTDTQYF	TGTGCCAGCAGCCTTACTAGCGGGAGTAACACAGATACGCAGTATTTT
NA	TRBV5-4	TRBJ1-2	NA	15	CASSSGGGEDYGYTF	TGTGCCAGCAGTTCCGGAGGAGGGGAGGACTATGGCTACACCTTC
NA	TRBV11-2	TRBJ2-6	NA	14	CASSSYSGANVLTF	TGTGCCAGCAGCTCGTACTCTGGGGCCAACGTCCTGACTTTC
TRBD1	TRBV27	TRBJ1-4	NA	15	CASSAGTGGDEKLFF	TGTGCCAGCAGCGCCGGGACAGGGGGAGATGAAAAACTGTTTTTT
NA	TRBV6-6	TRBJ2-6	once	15	CASKAGPSGANVLTF	TGTGCCAGCAAGGCAGGGCCCTCTGGGGCCAACGTCCTGACTTTC
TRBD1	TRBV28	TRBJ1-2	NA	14	CASSLGDSYYGYTF	TGTGCCAGCAGTTTGGGGGACAGTTACTATGGCTACACCTTC
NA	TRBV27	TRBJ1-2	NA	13	CASSSQGDYGYTF	TGTGCCAGCAGTTCGCAGGGAGACTATGGCTACACCTTC
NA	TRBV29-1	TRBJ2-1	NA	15	CSVFSWGSSYNEQFF	TGCAGCGTTTTTTCATGGGGGAGCTCCTACAATGAGCAGTTCTTC
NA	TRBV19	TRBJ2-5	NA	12	CASSVRGSAQYF	TGTGCCAGTAGTGTACGGGGGTCGGCCCAGTACTTC
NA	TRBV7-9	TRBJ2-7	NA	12	CASSPSWYEQYF	TGTGCCAGCAGCCCCTCGTGGTACGAGCAGTACTTC
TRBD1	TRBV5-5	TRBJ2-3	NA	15	CASSLGTGGTDTQYF	TGTGCCAGCAGCTTGGGGACAGGGGGCACAGATACGCAGTATTTT
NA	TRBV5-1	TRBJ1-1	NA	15	CASSSGGTTASEAFF	TGCGCCAGCAGCTCCGGCGGGACAACAGCCTCTGAAGCTTTCTTT
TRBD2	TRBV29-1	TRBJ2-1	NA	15	CSVDSSGRLYNEQFF	TGCAGCGTTGACTCTAGCGGGAGGCTTTACAATGAGCAGTTCTTC
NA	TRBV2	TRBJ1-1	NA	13	CASSRGQNTEAFF	TGTGCCAGCAGTCGGGGGCAGAACACTGAAGCTTTCTTT
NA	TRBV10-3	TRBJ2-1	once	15	CAISGGGSSYNEQFF	TGTGCCATCAGTGGTGGTGGGAGCTCCTACAATGAGCAGTTCTTC
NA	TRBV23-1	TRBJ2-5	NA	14	CATAGEGSDETQYF	TGCGCCACCGCAGGGGAGGGTAGTGATGAGACCCAGTACTTC
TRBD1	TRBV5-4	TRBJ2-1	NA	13	CASPRQGDNEQFF	TGTGCCAGCCCCAGACAGGGGGACAATGAGCAGTTCTTC
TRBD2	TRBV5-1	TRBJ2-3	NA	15	CASSPTSVFTDTQYF	TGCGCCAGCAGCCCTACTAGCGTCTTCACAGATACGCAGTATTTT
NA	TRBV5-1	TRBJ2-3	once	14	CASSGLTSTDTQYF	TGCGCCAGCAGTGGGCTTACTAGCACAGATACGCAGTATTTT
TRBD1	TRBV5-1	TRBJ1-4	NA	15	CASSPSGGTNEKLFF	TGCGCCAGCAGCCCTTCAGGGGGTACTAATGAAAAACTGTTTTTT
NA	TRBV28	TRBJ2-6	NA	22	CASSFNGLLFLLLHSGANVLTF	TGTGCCAGCAGTTTTAACGGGCTTCTCTTTCTACTCTTACACTCTGGGGCCAACGTCCTGACTTTC
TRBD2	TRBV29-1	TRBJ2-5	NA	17	CSVEGVGTSGAQETQYF	TGCAGCGTTGAAGGAGTAGGGACTAGCGGGGCCCAAGAGACCCAGTACTTC
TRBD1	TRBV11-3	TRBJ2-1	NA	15	CASSLRDRGNNEQFF	TGTGCCAGCAGCTTAAGGGACAGGGGTAATAATGAGCAGTTCTTC
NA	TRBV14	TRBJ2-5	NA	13	CASSQGDLQTQYF	TGTGCCAGCAGCCAAGGGGACTTGCAGACCCAGTACTTC
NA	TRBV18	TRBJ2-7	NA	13	CASSPDAWSEQYF	TGTGCCAGCTCACCGGACGCCTGGAGCGAGCAGTACTTC